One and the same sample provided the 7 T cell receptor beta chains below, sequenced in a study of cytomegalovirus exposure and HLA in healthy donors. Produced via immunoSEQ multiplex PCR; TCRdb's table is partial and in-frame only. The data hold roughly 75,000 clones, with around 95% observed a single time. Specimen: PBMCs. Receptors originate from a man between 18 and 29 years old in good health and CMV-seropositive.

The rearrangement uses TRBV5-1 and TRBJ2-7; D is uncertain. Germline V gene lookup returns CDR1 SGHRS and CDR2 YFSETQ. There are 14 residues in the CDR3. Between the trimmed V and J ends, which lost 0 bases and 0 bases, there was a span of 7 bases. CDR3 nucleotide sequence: TGCGCCAGCAGCTTGGCGGTCGGCTCCTACGAGCAGTACTTC. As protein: CASSLAVGSYEQYF.

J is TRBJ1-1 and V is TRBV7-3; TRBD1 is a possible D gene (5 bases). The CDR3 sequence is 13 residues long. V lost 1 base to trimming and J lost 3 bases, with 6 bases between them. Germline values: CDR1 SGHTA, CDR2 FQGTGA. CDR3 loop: CASSLRGDTEAFF. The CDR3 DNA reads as TGTGCCAGCAGCTTAAGGGGGGACACTGAAGCTTTCTTT.

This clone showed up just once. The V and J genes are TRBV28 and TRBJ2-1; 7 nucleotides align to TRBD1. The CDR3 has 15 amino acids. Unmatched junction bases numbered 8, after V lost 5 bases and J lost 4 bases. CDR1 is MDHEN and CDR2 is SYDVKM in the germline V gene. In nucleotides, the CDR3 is TGTGCCAGCAGTCCATCGACAGGGAATTACAATGAGCAGTTCTTC. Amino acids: CASSPSTGNYNEQFF. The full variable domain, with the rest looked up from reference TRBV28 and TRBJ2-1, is DVKVTQSSRYLVKRTGEKVFLECVQDMDHENMFWYRQDPGLGLRLIYFSYDVKMKEKGDIPEGYSVSREKKERFSLILESASTNQTSMYLCASSPSTGNYNEQFFGPGTRLTVL.

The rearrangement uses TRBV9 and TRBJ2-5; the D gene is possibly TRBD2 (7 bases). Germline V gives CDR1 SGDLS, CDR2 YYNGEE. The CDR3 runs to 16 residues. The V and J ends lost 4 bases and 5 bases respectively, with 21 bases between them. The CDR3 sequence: CASSRPRGASDETQYF. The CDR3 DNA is TGTGCCAGCAGCCGACCCCGGGGGGCTAGCGACGAGACCCAGTACTTC.

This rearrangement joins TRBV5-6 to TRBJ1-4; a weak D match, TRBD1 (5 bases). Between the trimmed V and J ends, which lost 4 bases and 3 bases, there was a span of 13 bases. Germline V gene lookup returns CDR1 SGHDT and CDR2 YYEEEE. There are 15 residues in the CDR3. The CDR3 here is CASSRRAGANEKLFF. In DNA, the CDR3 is TGTGCCAGCAGCCGCCGCGCGGGGGCTAATGAAAAACTGTTTTTT.

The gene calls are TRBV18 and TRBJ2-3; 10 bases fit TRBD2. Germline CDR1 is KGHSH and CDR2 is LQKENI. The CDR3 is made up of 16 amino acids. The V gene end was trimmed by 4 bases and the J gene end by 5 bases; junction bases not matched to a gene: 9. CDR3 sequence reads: CASSLTGTSVEDTQYF. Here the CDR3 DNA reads TGTGCCAGCTCACTAACCGGGACTAGCGTTGAAGATACGCAGTATTTT.

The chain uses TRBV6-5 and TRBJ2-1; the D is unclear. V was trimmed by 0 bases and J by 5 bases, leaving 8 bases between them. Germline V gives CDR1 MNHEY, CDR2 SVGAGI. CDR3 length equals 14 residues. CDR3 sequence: CASSYSRVDNEQFF. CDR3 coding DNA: TGTGCCAGCAGTTACTCGAGAGTTGACAATGAGCAGTTCTTC.